This entry is about one T cell receptor beta chain. The data originate from a study of blood T cell repertoires in COVID-19. Study as a whole: Samples came from the United States, Italy and Spain, spanning acute and convalescent COVID-19.

V trimming: 0 bases; J trimming: 6 bases; junction bases outside the gene matches: 3. The CDR3 loop spans 14 amino acids. Germline values: CDR1 SGDLS, CDR2 YYNGEE. Per the study methods: Estimated nucleated cell counts came from reference gene primer amplification. Assay used: immunoSEQ multiplex PCR; TCRdb lists only in-frame clones, some missing. The V and J calls and clone size were taken over from that table, and D and trimming were inferred from the DNA. The repertoire consists of some 260,000 clones, with roughly 80% occurring once and the leading ten covering around 8.9%. The rearrangement joins TRBV9 to TRBJ2-7, with TRBD1 matching over 10 bases. The sequenced material came from peripheral blood. The sequence was obtained from a man at least 80 years old with acute or convalescent COVID-19. The CDR3 nucleotides are TGTGCCAGCAGCGTAGAGGGACAGGGGTTCGAGCAGTACTTC. Amino acids: CASSVEGQGFEQYF.